This TCR beta chain was sequenced in a study of T cell repertoires in cytomegalovirus infection. MiXCR, run by TCRdb on the reads, gives a single entry per CDR3 protein. This sample has some 800,000 distinct CDR3 sequences; about 33% occur once, and the top ten carry under 15%. In regard to this clonotype: Its antigen is as yet unknown.

V dropped 8 bases and J dropped 11; count of bases not matched to a gene: 14. The CDR3 has 13 residues. CDR1 and CDR2 (germline): MNHEY, SMNVEV (reference sequence). This clonotype was sampled from a human donor in good health (CMV status not recorded). Some clones in this sample may be carry-over from other donors' samples. The gene calls are TRBV27 and TRBJ1-1; TRBD1 matches 7 bases. Sequenced material: cultured CD8+ T cells from PBMCs, taken from culture after CMV antigen stimulation. The CDR3 DNA sequence: TGTGCCAGCCGATCTGGGGCAGGGGGGTGGGCTTTCTTT. It encodes CASRSGAGGWAFF.